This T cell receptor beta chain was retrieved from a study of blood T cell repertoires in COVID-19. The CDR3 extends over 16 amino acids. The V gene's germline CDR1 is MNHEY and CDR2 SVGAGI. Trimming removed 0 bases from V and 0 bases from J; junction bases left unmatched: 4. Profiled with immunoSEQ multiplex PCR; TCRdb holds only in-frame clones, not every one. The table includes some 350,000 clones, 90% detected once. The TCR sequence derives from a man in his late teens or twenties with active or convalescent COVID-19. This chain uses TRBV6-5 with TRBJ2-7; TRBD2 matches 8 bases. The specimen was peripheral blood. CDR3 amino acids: CASSYSTSESSYEQYF. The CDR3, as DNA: TGTGCCAGCAGTTACTCGACTAGCGAAAGCTCCTACGAGCAGTACTTC.